The 8 T cell receptor beta chains below all came from one sample that was sequenced in a study of post-analysis software for immune sequencing data. General study points: Included in a set of five TRBV segments more frequent in patients than controls were TRBV5-6, TRBV5-1 and TRBV20-1.

These TCRs are of unknown antigen specificity. Unique molecular identifiers had been added to the TCR beta cDNA libraries. TCRdb reprocessed the PCR reads via MiXCR and lists one record per CDR3 protein. The sample lists hundreds of thousands of distinct CDR3 sequences, approximately 60% occurring once. The sequencing sample was made of blood. Every receptor here comes from a girl aged 2-15 years with multiple sclerosis.

The chain links TRBV20-1 to TRBJ2-7; 12 bases line up with TRBD2. The trim removed 1 base at V and 6 bases at J, leaving 7 bases unmatched. Germline CDR1 DFQATT, CDR2 SNEGSKA (reference sequence). The CDR3 has 15 amino acids. CDR3 sequence reads: CSARALAGGSGEQYF. CDR3 in DNA: TGCAGTGCTAGAGCCCTAGCGGGAGGGTCGGGCGAGCAGTACTTC.

The J gene is TRBJ2-7, the V gene TRBV9, with 11 bases identical to TRBD2. This CDR3 comprises 15 residues. The trim removed 4 bases at V and 5 bases at J, leaving 8 bases unmatched. Germline V gene data show CDR1 as SGDLS and CDR2 as YYNGEE. The CDR3 DNA follows: TGTGCCAGCAGCAGTCGACTAGCGGGGCTGGACGAGCAGTACTTC. It yields the protein CASSSRLAGLDEQYF.

The rearrangement links TRBV13 to TRBJ2-5; tentative D call: TRBD2 (5 bases). This CDR3 is built from 14 residues. The germline gives CDR1 PRHDT, CDR2 FYEKMQ (reference sequence). Trimming removed 3 bases at V and 3 bases at J, with 11 bases between. The CDR3 sequence: CASSFGRVEETQYF. CDR3 bases: TGTGCCAGCAGCTTTGGGCGGGTCGAAGAGACCCAGTACTTC. The full variable domain, completed using reference TRBV13 and TRBJ2-5, is AAGVIQSPRHLIKEKRETATLKCYPIPRHDTVYWYQQGPGQDPQFLISFYEKMQSDKGSIPDRFSAQQFSDYHSELNMSSLELGDSALYFCASSFGRVEETQYFGPGTRLLVL.

This clonotype was picked up one time. The chain has TRBV5-4 and TRBJ2-2, with D perhaps TRBD2 (5 bases). Germline loops: CDR1 SGHNT, CDR2 YYREEE (reference sequence). The CDR3 contains 16 residues. The ends were cut back, 4 bases at V and 6 bases at J, with 19 bases in the middle. CDR3 sequence (DNA): TGTGCCAGCAGCCTGAGCGACGGGATTGTCCCCGGGGAGCTGTTTTTT. This codes for CASSLSDGIVPGELFF.

The chain recombines TRBV29-1 with TRBJ1-2, with D perhaps matching TRBD1 (5 bases). Germline-derived CDR1 and CDR2 are SQVTM and ANQGSEA. Trimming took off 8 bases at V and 11 bases at J, with 12 bases between the two ends. CDR3 length: 9 residues. The CDR3 sequence: CSLGPGYTF. CDR3 sequence (DNA): TGCAGCTTGGGACCCGGGTACACCTTC.

The CDR3 sequence is CASTMWGSNTGELFF. The CDR3 nucleotides are TGTGCCAGCACTATGTGGGGTTCGAACACCGGGGAGCTGTTTTTT. This chain uses TRBV12-3 or TRBV12-4 with TRBJ2-2; D remains ambiguous. The CDR3 is 15 residues long. V was cut by 7 bases and J by 0 bases, with 12 bases left in between.

Details on this clonotype: One junction end does not reproduce the germline sequence, and a read error may be involved. V usage is TRBV30 and J usage is TRBJ2-3, with D perhaps TRBD1 or TRBD2 (5 bases each). The CDR3 contains 14 residues. The germline V gene has CDR1 GTSNPN and CDR2 SVGIG (reference sequence). CDR3 amino acids: CARSEGQNTDTQYF. The CDR3, as DNA: TGTGCCCGGAGCGAGGGGCAGAACACAGATACGCAGTATTTT.

The V and J genes are TRBV3-1 and TRBJ2-1, with a tentative D call TRBD1 (5 bases). The CDR3 spans 11 residues. CDR1 is LGHDT, CDR2 YNNKEL, per germline (reference sequence). V was shortened by 1 base and J by 14 bases, with 9 bases between the two germline ends. CDR3 bases: TGTGCCAGCAGCCAAGGGGGCGCGAAGTTCTTC. Translation: CASSQGGAKFF.